Listed below are T cell receptor beta chains from one sample, sequenced in a study of T-cell reconstitution after alpha-beta-depleted transplantation in children. TCRdb re-called the PCR reads through MiXCR, storing one row per CDR3 protein. The sample holds 500,000 to 600,000 distinct CDR3 sequences, 30% to 35% seen once. Sequences were derived from PBMCs from the stem cell graft donor, sampled from the stem cell graft. The receptors stem from a human donor who donated a stem cell graft to a child with aplastic anemia. Each CDR3 is given with its conserved first and last residue. D genes are given only for firm matches. Size is stated for part of the rows, as once, few or many counts, or as a class when the clone is expanded.

j_gene: TRBJ2-7
abundance: NA
v_gene: TRBV7-2
len: 14
d_gene: TRBD1
CDR3nt: TGTGCCAGCAGCTTCTATCAGGGGGCCTACGAGCAGTACTTC
CDR3aa: CASSFYQGAYEQYF

j_gene: TRBJ2-7
abundance: NA
v_gene: TRBV6-5
len: 14
d_gene: TRBD1
CDR3nt: TGTGCCAGCAGTTACGATACAGGGGCCTACGAGCAGTACTTC
CDR3aa: CASSYDTGAYEQYF

j_gene: TRBJ1-1
abundance: many
v_gene: TRBV12-3/TRBV12-4
len: 14
d_gene: TRBD1
CDR3nt: TGTGCCAGCAGTATAAACAGGGGGCACACTGAAGCTTTCTTT
CDR3aa: CASSINRGHTEAFF

j_gene: TRBJ1-1
abundance: NA
v_gene: TRBV12-3/TRBV12-4
len: 14
d_gene: NA
CDR3nt: TGTGCCAGCAGTTCCCGGACTGGGGTCACTGAAGCTTTCTTT
CDR3aa: CASSSRTGVTEAFF

j_gene: TRBJ2-1
abundance: NA
v_gene: TRBV5-1
len: 15
d_gene: TRBD2
CDR3nt: TGCGCCAGCAGCGCGACTAGCGGGAGGGCCTACGAGCAGTTCTTC
CDR3aa: CASSATSGRAYEQFF

j_gene: TRBJ1-2
abundance: NA
v_gene: TRBV7-2
len: 16
d_gene: NA
CDR3nt: TGTGCCAGCAGCTGGCGGGGCGGGGGGCGCGACTATGGCTACACCTTC
CDR3aa: CASSWRGGGRDYGYTF

j_gene: TRBJ2-1
abundance: few
v_gene: TRBV24-1
len: 17
d_gene: TRBD2
CDR3nt: TGTGCCACCAGTGAGGGGACTAGGTTAACCCTCCGCAATGAGCAGTTCTTC
CDR3aa: CATSEGTRLTLRNEQFF

j_gene: TRBJ1-4
abundance: NA
v_gene: TRBV19
len: 14
d_gene: NA
CDR3nt: TGTGCCAGTAGTATTGGGACGGTGAATGAAAAACTGTTTTTT
CDR3aa: CASSIGTVNEKLFF

j_gene: TRBJ1-1
abundance: NA
v_gene: TRBV18
len: 13
d_gene: NA
CDR3nt: TGTGCCAGCTCACCCGACCTGAACACTGAAGCTTTCTTT
CDR3aa: CASSPDLNTEAFF

j_gene: TRBJ2-3
abundance: once
v_gene: TRBV7-2
len: 14
d_gene: NA
CDR3nt: TGTGCCAGCAGCCCGGAAGGTTCCACATATACGCAGTATTTT
CDR3aa: CASSPEGSTYTQYF

j_gene: TRBJ1-5
abundance: NA
v_gene: TRBV12-3/TRBV12-4
len: 16
d_gene: TRBD1
CDR3nt: TGTGCCAGCAGGAATCCCCTTACAGGGGGCAATCAGCCCCAGCATTTT
CDR3aa: CASRNPLTGGNQPQHF

j_gene: TRBJ2-1
abundance: few
v_gene: TRBV6-5
len: 13
d_gene: NA
CDR3nt: TGTGCCAGCAGTTCACCCGGGTGGGTAGAGCAGTTCTTC
CDR3aa: CASSSPGWVEQFF

j_gene: TRBJ1-4
abundance: NA
v_gene: TRBV12-3/TRBV12-4
len: 15
d_gene: NA
CDR3nt: TGTGCCAGCAGGCGTCAGGGGCTACCTAATGAAAAACTGTTTTTT
CDR3aa: CASRRQGLPNEKLFF

j_gene: TRBJ2-5
abundance: few
v_gene: TRBV14
len: 14
d_gene: NA
CDR3nt: TGTGCCAGCAGCCAAGTATACCTCCAAGAGACCCAGTACTTC
CDR3aa: CASSQVYLQETQYF

j_gene: TRBJ2-2
abundance: NA
v_gene: TRBV9
len: 15
d_gene: NA
CDR3nt: TGTGCCAGCAGCGTGGCTAGAAGGGGCGCCGGGGAGCCGTTTTTT
CDR3aa: CASSVARRGAGEPFF

j_gene: TRBJ2-2
abundance: few
v_gene: TRBV20-1
len: 14
d_gene: NA
CDR3nt: TGCAGTGCTAGATGGTCCGGGAACACCGGGGAGCTGTTTTTT
CDR3aa: CSARWSGNTGELFF

j_gene: TRBJ1-2
abundance: few
v_gene: TRBV29-1
len: 13
d_gene: NA
CDR3nt: TGCAGCGTCCAACGGGGGGTAAACTATGGCTACACCTTC
CDR3aa: CSVQRGVNYGYTF

j_gene: TRBJ2-1
abundance: few
v_gene: TRBV12-3/TRBV12-4
len: 17
d_gene: TRBD2
CDR3nt: TGTGCCAGTAGACTAGCGGGAGGGCGGGGGTCCTACAATGAGCAGTTCTTC
CDR3aa: CASRLAGGRGSYNEQFF

j_gene: TRBJ2-7
abundance: NA
v_gene: TRBV14
len: 11
d_gene: NA
CDR3nt: TGTGCCAGCAGCCAAGGATGGGAGCAGTACTTC
CDR3aa: CASSQGWEQYF

j_gene: TRBJ2-7
abundance: few
v_gene: TRBV11-1
len: 15
d_gene: TRBD2
CDR3nt: TGTGCCAGCAGTCTTAGCCGGGACTATACCTACGAGCAGTACTTC
CDR3aa: CASSLSRDYTYEQYF

j_gene: TRBJ1-2
abundance: few
v_gene: TRBV5-1
len: 14
d_gene: TRBD1
CDR3nt: TGCGCCAGCAGCTCGGGACAGCCTCAGTATGGCTACACCTTC
CDR3aa: CASSSGQPQYGYTF

j_gene: TRBJ2-1
abundance: NA
v_gene: TRBV6-1
len: 18
d_gene: NA
CDR3nt: TGTGCCAGCAGTGAAGTCTCCTTCCGGGACCCCGAGGGCAATGAGCAGTTCTTC
CDR3aa: CASSEVSFRDPEGNEQFF

j_gene: TRBJ2-7
abundance: NA
v_gene: TRBV6-5
len: 16
d_gene: NA
CDR3nt: TGTGCCAGCAGTTACTCCTCCCGGGGGTCGGTCTACGAGCAGTACTTC
CDR3aa: CASSYSSRGSVYEQYF

j_gene: TRBJ2-2
abundance: NA
v_gene: TRBV7-8
len: 17
d_gene: NA
CDR3nt: TGTGCCAGCAGCTTAGTAGGATTGGCGGCATTTGCCGGGGAGCTGTTTTTT
CDR3aa: CASSLVGLAAFAGELFF

j_gene: TRBJ2-1
abundance: few
v_gene: TRBV7-2
len: 14
d_gene: NA
CDR3nt: TGTGCCAGCACCCTCTCCCACGGGAGTAATGAGCAGTTCTTC
CDR3aa: CASTLSHGSNEQFF

j_gene: TRBJ2-7
abundance: NA
v_gene: TRBV7-2
len: 14
d_gene: NA
CDR3nt: TGTGCCAGCAGTCCTAAACCAGCTCCCTACGAGCAGTACTTC
CDR3aa: CASSPKPAPYEQYF

j_gene: TRBJ2-3
abundance: few
v_gene: TRBV7-9
len: 13
d_gene: NA
CDR3nt: TGTGCCAGCAGCTCGGCCGAGCTACATACGCAGTATTTT
CDR3aa: CASSSAELHTQYF

j_gene: TRBJ1-2
abundance: NA
v_gene: TRBV12-3/TRBV12-4
len: 14
d_gene: NA
CDR3nt: TGTGCCAGCAGTCCCACCCCGGACAAGCATGGCTACACCTTC
CDR3aa: CASSPTPDKHGYTF

j_gene: TRBJ2-1
abundance: NA
v_gene: TRBV28
len: 15
d_gene: NA
CDR3nt: TGTGCCAGCAGTTTAAGGGGACCCGCCTACAATGAGCAGTTCTTC
CDR3aa: CASSLRGPAYNEQFF

j_gene: TRBJ1-1
abundance: NA
v_gene: TRBV24-1
len: 18
d_gene: TRBD1
CDR3nt: TGTGCCACCAGTGCCGATCCCGGGACAGGGGGCTCCCCCTTAGAAGCTTTCTTT
CDR3aa: CATSADPGTGGSPLEAFF

j_gene: TRBJ2-5
abundance: few
v_gene: TRBV11-2
len: 18
d_gene: TRBD2
CDR3nt: TGTGCCAGCAGCTCCTGGGGGATGAGACTAGCGCCTCAAGAGACCCAGTACTTC
CDR3aa: CASSSWGMRLAPQETQYF

j_gene: TRBJ2-3
abundance: NA
v_gene: TRBV7-9
len: 14
d_gene: TRBD1
CDR3nt: TGTGCCAGCCGACAGGGGTCTAGCACAGATACGCAGTATTTT
CDR3aa: CASRQGSSTDTQYF

j_gene: TRBJ1-1
abundance: many
v_gene: TRBV4-2
len: 12
d_gene: NA
CDR3nt: TGTGCCAGCAGCCATTGGGGGACTGAAGCTTTCTTT
CDR3aa: CASSHWGTEAFF

j_gene: TRBJ1-1
abundance: few
v_gene: TRBV10-3
len: 15
d_gene: TRBD1
CDR3nt: TGTGCCATCAGTGAAAAGGGACAGGGAAGCACTGAAGCTTTCTTT
CDR3aa: CAISEKGQGSTEAFF

j_gene: TRBJ1-2
abundance: NA
v_gene: TRBV12-3/TRBV12-4
len: 13
d_gene: NA
CDR3nt: TGTGCCAGCGTCCCCGACCCCGGCGAAGGCTACACCTTC
CDR3aa: CASVPDPGEGYTF

j_gene: TRBJ2-5
abundance: NA
v_gene: TRBV5-6
len: 15
d_gene: NA
CDR3nt: TGTGCCAGCAGCTTGGTTAGCACCCCGAGAGGGACCCAGTACTTC
CDR3aa: CASSLVSTPRGTQYF

j_gene: TRBJ2-7
abundance: NA
v_gene: TRBV10-3
len: 15
d_gene: NA
CDR3nt: TGTGCCATCAGTAGCCGGGACACCCTCTCCTACGAGCAGTACTTC
CDR3aa: CAISSRDTLSYEQYF

j_gene: TRBJ2-5
abundance: NA
v_gene: TRBV27
len: 15
d_gene: NA
CDR3nt: TGTGCCAGCAGTTTAGGAACAGGCCTACAAGAGACCCAGTACTTC
CDR3aa: CASSLGTGLQETQYF

j_gene: TRBJ2-5
abundance: NA
v_gene: TRBV5-6
len: 16
d_gene: TRBD2
CDR3nt: TGTGCCAGCAGCCTGGGGACTAGCGGGAGCGGAGAGACCCAGTACTTC
CDR3aa: CASSLGTSGSGETQYF

j_gene: TRBJ1-1
abundance: few
v_gene: TRBV20-1
len: 15
d_gene: NA
CDR3nt: TGCAGTGCTAGAGATTGGAGGGGCGGGAACACTGAAGCTTTCTTT
CDR3aa: CSARDWRGGNTEAFF

j_gene: TRBJ2-1
abundance: NA
v_gene: TRBV20-1
len: 14
d_gene: NA
CDR3nt: TGCAGTGCTAGAGCTGGCCTAGGCTACAATGAGCAGTTCTTC
CDR3aa: CSARAGLGYNEQFF

j_gene: TRBJ1-1
abundance: NA
v_gene: TRBV12-3/TRBV12-4
len: 14
d_gene: NA
CDR3nt: TGTGCCAGCAGTTCCCGGACCGGGGGACCTGAAGCTTTCTTT
CDR3aa: CASSSRTGGPEAFF

j_gene: TRBJ2-1
abundance: few
v_gene: TRBV4-3
len: 12
d_gene: NA
CDR3nt: TGCGCCAGCAGCCATTCCCCCGATGAGCAGTTCTTC
CDR3aa: CASSHSPDEQFF

j_gene: TRBJ2-5
abundance: few
v_gene: TRBV20-1
len: 16
d_gene: TRBD2
CDR3nt: TGCAGTGGGGATACAGTAAGCGGGGGATCCCAAGAGACCCAGTACTTC
CDR3aa: CSGDTVSGGSQETQYF